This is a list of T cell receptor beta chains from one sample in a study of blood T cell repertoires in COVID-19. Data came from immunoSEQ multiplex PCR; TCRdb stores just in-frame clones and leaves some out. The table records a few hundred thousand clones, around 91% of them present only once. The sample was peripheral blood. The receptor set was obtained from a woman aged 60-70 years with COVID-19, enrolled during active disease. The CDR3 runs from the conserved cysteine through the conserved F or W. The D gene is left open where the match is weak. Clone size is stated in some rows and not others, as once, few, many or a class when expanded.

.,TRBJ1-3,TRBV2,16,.,TGTGCCAGCAGTGAAGAAAGGCCGGAGTGGGGAAACACCATATATTTT,CASSEERPEWGNTIYF
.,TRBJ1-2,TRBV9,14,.,TGTGCCAGCAGCGTAGGGTCGGTGAACTATGGCTACACCTTC,CASSVGSVNYGYTF
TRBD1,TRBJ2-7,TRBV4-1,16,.,TGCGCCAGCAGCCAAAGAGGGACAGGGGGCGGGTACGAGCAGTACTTC,CASSQRGTGGGYEQYF
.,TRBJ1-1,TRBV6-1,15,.,TGTGCCAGCAGTGACGTCGTTAGGGGGAACACTGAAGCTTTCTTT,CASSDVVRGNTEAFF
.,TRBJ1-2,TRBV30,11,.,TGTGCCTGGAGTTTGGGAGGTGGCTACACCTTC,CAWSLGGGYTF
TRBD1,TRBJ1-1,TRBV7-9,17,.,TGTGCCAGCAGCTTATCGGGACAGGGCGGTTGGAACACTGAAGCTTTCTTT,CASSLSGQGGWNTEAFF
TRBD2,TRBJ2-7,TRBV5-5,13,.,TGTGCCAGCAGCCAAACTAGCGCGTGGGAGCAGTACTTC,CASSQTSAWEQYF
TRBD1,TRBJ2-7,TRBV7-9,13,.,TGTGCCAGCAGCCGGACAGGGGCTGACGAGCAGTACTTC,CASSRTGADEQYF
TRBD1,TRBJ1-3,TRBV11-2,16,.,TGTGCCAGCAGCTTCCACAGACAGGGGACAAGAAACACCATATATTTT,CASSFHRQGTRNTIYF
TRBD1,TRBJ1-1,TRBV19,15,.,TGTGCCAGTAGTTTCGGGGGACAGGGGAACACTGAAGCTTTCTTT,CASSFGGQGNTEAFF
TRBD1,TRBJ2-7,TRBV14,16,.,TGTGCCAGCAGCCAAGAGGCAACAGGGGGTCTCAGCGAGCAGTACTTC,CASSQEATGGLSEQYF
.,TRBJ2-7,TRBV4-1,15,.,TGCGCCAGCAGCCCACCAAGTACAGGCTTTTCCGAGCAGTACTTC,CASSPPSTGFSEQYF
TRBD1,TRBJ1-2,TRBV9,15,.,TGTGCCAGCAGCGACAACCCAGGGACAGATTCTGGCTACACCTTC,CASSDNPGTDSGYTF
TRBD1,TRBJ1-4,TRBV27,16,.,TGTGCCAGCAGGGGTCAGGGGGCTAAGAGTAATGAAAAACTGTTTTTT,CASRGQGAKSNEKLFF
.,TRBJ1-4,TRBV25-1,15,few,TGTGCCAGCAGTGATCTAGGGGGGGCTTATGAAAAACTGTTTTTT,CASSDLGGAYEKLFF
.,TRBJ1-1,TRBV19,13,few,TGTGCCAGTAGTTACGACAGCAACACTGAAGCTTTCTTT,CASSYDSNTEAFF
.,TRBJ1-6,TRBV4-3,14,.,TGCGCCAGCAGCCAAGGGTTCGGTGATTCACCCCTCCACTTT,CASSQGFGDSPLHF
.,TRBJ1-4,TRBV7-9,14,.,TGTGCCAGCAGCACACAGGGAACTAATGAAAAACTGTTTTTT,CASSTQGTNEKLFF
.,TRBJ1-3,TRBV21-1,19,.,TGTGCCAGCAGCAAAAGGGGAGGGTTTTCGAACGGCTCTGGAAACACCATATATTTT,CASSKRGGFSNGSGNTIYF
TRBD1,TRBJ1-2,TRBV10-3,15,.,TGTGCCATCAGTGATCCCACAGGGGCAGGGTATGGCTACACCTTC,CAISDPTGAGYGYTF
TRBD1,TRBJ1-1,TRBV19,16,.,TGTGCCAGTAGGCTCTCCGACAGGGCAATGAACACTGAAGCTTTCTTT,CASRLSDRAMNTEAFF
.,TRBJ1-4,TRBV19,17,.,TGTGCCAGTAGTATTTCCCCCCAGGGGAGAGGAAATGAAAAACTGTTTTTT,CASSISPQGRGNEKLFF
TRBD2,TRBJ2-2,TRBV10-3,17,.,TGTGCCATCCGACAGGGACTAGCGGGCGCGAACACCGGGGAGCTGTTTTTT,CAIRQGLAGANTGELFF
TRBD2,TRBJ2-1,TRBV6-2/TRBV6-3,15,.,TGTGCCAGCAGTAGACTAGCGGGGGGCTACAATGAGCAGTTCTTC,CASSRLAGGYNEQFF
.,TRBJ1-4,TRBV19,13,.,TGTGCCAGTAGTCCCTCAACTAATGAAAAACTGTTTTTT,CASSPSTNEKLFF
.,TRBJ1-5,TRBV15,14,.,TGTGCCACCAGCGGCAGGGGTCCAAATCAGCCCCAGCATTTT,CATSGRGPNQPQHF
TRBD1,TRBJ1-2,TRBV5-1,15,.,TGCGCCAGCAGCACCAGGACAGGGTGGAGGTATGGCTACACCTTC,CASSTRTGWRYGYTF
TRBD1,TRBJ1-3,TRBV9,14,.,TGTGCCAGCAGCGCGACAGGGTCCGGAAACACCATATATTTT,CASSATGSGNTIYF
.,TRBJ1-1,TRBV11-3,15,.,TGTGCCAGCAGCTCGAGAAGATTCCTGGGGCGGGAAGCTTTCTTT,CASSSRRFLGREAFF
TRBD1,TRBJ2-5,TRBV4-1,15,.,TGCGCCAGCAGCCAACTTACAGGGGGCTTCGAGACCCAGTACTTC,CASSQLTGGFETQYF
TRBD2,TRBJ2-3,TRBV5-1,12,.,TGCGCCAGCAGCCGGGGGGCAGATACGCAGTATTTT,CASSRGADTQYF
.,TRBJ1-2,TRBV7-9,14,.,TGTGCCAGCAGACCCGACGGAGCCAGCTATGGCTACACCTTC,CASRPDGASYGYTF
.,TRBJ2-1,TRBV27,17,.,TGTGCCAGCAGTTTATCGATGGGGGGAAGCTCCTACAATGAGCAGTTCTTC,CASSLSMGGSSYNEQFF
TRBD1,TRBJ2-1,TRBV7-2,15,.,TGTGCCAGCAGCTGGGACAGGGGGTTTGTAAATGAGCAGTTCTTC,CASSWDRGFVNEQFF
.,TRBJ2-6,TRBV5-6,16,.,TGTGCCAGCAGCCATCGGCGGGGCTCTGGGGCCAACGTCCTGACTTTC,CASSHRRGSGANVLTF
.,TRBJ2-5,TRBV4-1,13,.,TGCGCCAGCAGCCAAGTGGGACTTAAGACCCAGTACTTC,CASSQVGLKTQYF
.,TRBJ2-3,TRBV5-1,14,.,TGCGCCAGCAGCATAGGGGATACCACAGATACGCAGTATTTT,CASSIGDTTDTQYF
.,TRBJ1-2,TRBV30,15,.,TGTGCCTGGAGTGTTCGGAGCCTTTCGAACTATGGCTACACCTTC,CAWSVRSLSNYGYTF
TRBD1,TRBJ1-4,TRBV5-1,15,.,TGCGCCAGCAGCTTGGGGACAGGGCGAAATGAAAAACTGTTTTTT,CASSLGTGRNEKLFF
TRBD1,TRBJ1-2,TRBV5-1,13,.,TGCGCCAGCAGCTTGGAGACAGGGTATGGCTACACCTTC,CASSLETGYGYTF
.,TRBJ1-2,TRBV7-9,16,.,TGTGCCAGCAGCTCCCTAGGGATCGGGGGGGCTTATGGCTACACCTTC,CASSSLGIGGAYGYTF
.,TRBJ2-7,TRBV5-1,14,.,TGCGCCAGCAGCTTGAACCAGGCCACCTACGAGCAGTACTTC,CASSLNQATYEQYF
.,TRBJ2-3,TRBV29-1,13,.,TGCAGCGTTGAACTCGGGATCACAGATACGCAGTATTTT,CSVELGITDTQYF
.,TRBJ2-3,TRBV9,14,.,TGTGCCAGCAGCGTAGAGTTTGGGGGGGATACGCAGTATTTT,CASSVEFGGDTQYF
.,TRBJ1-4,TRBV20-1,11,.,TGCAGTGCCCTATATAGCGAAAAACTGTTTTTT,CSALYSEKLFF